A single sample is the source of the 22 T cell receptor beta chains below, sequenced in a study of post-analysis software for immune sequencing data. Findings and limits, study-wide: In patients, TRBV5-6, TRBV5-1 and TRBV20-1 belonged to five TRBV segments found more frequently than in controls.

Presence of unique molecular identifiers characterized the TCR beta cDNA libraries. A single record per CDR3 protein comes from TCRdb applying MiXCR to the PCR reads. The table has about 820,000 distinct CDR3 sequences, roughly half seen once. Their antigens remain unidentified. The sample comprised blood. Source of these receptors: a girl aged 10-17 years with multiple sclerosis.

On this clonotype: The junction and the germline gene differ at one end; a read error may be behind it. CDR3 sequence (DNA): TGTGCCTGGAGTCCCGGGACCGGGGAGCGGTTTTTT. Translated, it gives CAWSPGTGERFF. This chain connects TRBV30 to TRBJ2-2; D might be TRBD1 or TRBD2, each matching 5 bases. The CDR3 contains 12 residues. Germline lookup yields CDR1 GTSNPN and CDR2 SVGIG (reference sequence). Combining the CDR3 with reference TRBV30 and TRBJ2-2 gives the whole variable domain SQTIHQWPATLVQPVGSPLSLECTVEGTSNPNLYWYRQAAGRGLQLLFYSVGIGQISSEVPQNLSASRPQDRQFILSSKKLLLSDSGFYLCAWSPGTGERFFGEGSRLTVL.

V is TRBV6-6 and J is TRBJ2-7; 7 bases align to TRBD2. V lost 0 bases to trimming and J lost 3 bases; unmatched junction nucleotides: 11. CDR1 and CDR2 from the germline V gene are MNHNY and SVGAGI (reference sequence). The CDR3 loop spans 17 amino acids. As DNA, the CDR3 is TGTGCCAGCAGTTACTCGGAATCTAGCGGATTCATCTACGAGCAGTACTTC. This encodes CASSYSESSGFIYEQYF.

This clonotype came up a few times. The gene calls are TRBV5-6 and TRBJ1-2; D unresolved. Trimming stripped 3 bases from V and 2 bases from J, with 8 bases between. Germline values: CDR1 SGHDT, CDR2 YYEEEE. The CDR3 has 13 amino acids. For the CDR3, the DNA is TGTGCCAGCAGCTCGGAAGCCAACTATGGCTACACCTTC. Protein product: CASSSEANYGYTF. Using reference TRBV5-6 and TRBJ1-2 for the parts outside the CDR3, the full variable domain is DAGVTQSPTHLIKTRGQQVTLRCSPKSGHDTVSWYQQALGQGPQFIFQYYEEEERQRGNFPDRFSGHQFPNYSSELNVNALLLGDSALYLCASSSEANYGYTFGSGTRLTVV.

The rearrangement uses TRBV6-5 and TRBJ2-1; the D gene is possibly TRBD1 (6 bases). The length of the CDR3 is 15 residues. Trimming took off 5 bases at V and 4 bases at J, with 15 bases between the two ends. Per the germline V gene, CDR1 is MNHEY and CDR2 is SVGAGI. The chain's CDR3 is CASSLGDTGYNEQFF. CDR3 DNA: TGTGCCAGCAGTCTCGGAGACACAGGGTACAATGAGCAGTTCTTC.

The sample holds a few counts of this clonotype. The V call is TRBV6-1, the J call TRBJ1-2; tentatively, D is TRBD1 (6 bases). V gave up 0 bases and J gave up 5 bases, with 13 bases separating them. The germline gives CDR1 MNHNS, CDR2 SASEGT. This CDR3 comprises 15 residues. The CDR3 DNA sequence: TGTGCCAGCAGTGAAGCGCGGAGGGGGGATTATGGCTACACCTTC. It yields the protein CASSEARRGDYGYTF.

This chain joins TRBV12-5 and TRBJ1-5; possible D gene TRBD1, 6 bases. V lost 5 bases, J lost 5 bases, and 13 bases lay in between. The germline V gene has CDR1 LGHNT and CDR2 FRNRAP. The CDR3 runs 14 residues. CDR3 sequence (DNA): TGTGCTAGTGGTCCATGGACAGCGGATCAGCCCCAGCATTTT. Residues: CASGPWTADQPQHF.

This clonotype occurred once. V usage is TRBV12-3 or TRBV12-4 and J usage is TRBJ2-1; weak D call: TRBD2 (7 bases). Trimming left V 8 bases short and J 6 bases short, with 17 bases between. This CDR3 region has 14 residues. CDR3: CASGGGGIGNEQFF. CDR3 DNA sequence: TGTGCCAGCGGGGGAGGGGGGATAGGCAATGAGCAGTTCTTC.

As to this clonotype: The junction and the germline gene differ at one end; a read error may be behind it. V and J are TRBV6-6 and TRBJ2-6; 8 bases match TRBD1. In germline, CDR1 is MNHNY, CDR2 SVGAGI (reference sequence). The CDR3 spans 15 residues. The CDR3 reads CASSSQGAGANVRTF. CDR3 in DNA: TGTGCCAGCAGTTCTCAGGGGGCTGGGGCCAACGTCCGGACTTTC.

The V call is TRBV7-9, the J call TRBJ1-2; unclear D gene. The V end lost 2 bases, the J end lost 2 bases, and 3 bases lay between the germline ends. Germline V gene sequence: CDR1 SEHNR, CDR2 FQNEAQ (reference sequence). The CDR3 has 12 amino acids. CDR3 region: CASSLMNYGYTF. CDR3 bases: TGTGCCAGCAGCTTAATGAACTATGGCTACACCTTC.

In this sample, this clonotype turned up a few times. V gene TRBV20-1 combines with J gene TRBJ2-7; D not certain. V was cut by 6 bases and J by 5 bases, with 20 bases left in between. The CDR3 consists of 14 residues. Per the germline V gene, CDR1 is DFQATT and CDR2 is SNEGSKA (reference sequence). The CDR3, as DNA: TGCAGTGCCCGGTCGGAGCTTCGGTATGACGAGCAGTACTTC. Translated, it gives CSARSELRYDEQYF.

The gene calls are TRBV4-2 and TRBJ1-1, with D unresolved. This CDR3 is 15 amino acids long. The V gene lost 0 bases and the J gene lost 1 base, with 9 bases spanning the gap. Germline loops: CDR1 LGHNA, CDR2 YNFKEQ. The CDR3 loop is CASSQDPPANTEAFF. CDR3 nucleotide sequence: TGTGCCAGCAGCCAAGACCCTCCGGCGAACACTGAAGCTTTCTTT.

Of note for this clonotype: This may arise from a read error, as a much more abundant clone is one base away. The rearrangement uses TRBV2 and TRBJ2-4; D is perhaps TRBD1 or TRBD2 (5 bases each). Judging by the DNA end, TRBJ2-7 fits better; the J call may be wrong. The CDR3 sequence is 11 residues long. Looked up from germline, CDR1 is SNHLY and CDR2 is FYNNEI. Written as DNA, the CDR3 is TGTGCCAGCAGTGGGGGGAACGAGCAGTACTTC. It codes for CASSGGNEQYF.

The chain joins TRBV6-6 to TRBJ2-6; D may match TRBD1 or TRBD2 (5 bases each). Deletions cut 4 bases from V and 4 bases from J, with 14 bases between. Per germline, CDR1 MNHNY and CDR2 SVGAGI (reference sequence). This CDR3 region has 16 residues. In DNA form, the CDR3 reads TGTGCCAGCAGTTCACACGGGGCTTACGGGGCCAACGTCCTGACTTTC. Its protein is CASSSHGAYGANVLTF.

V and J are TRBV5-1 and TRBJ2-5, with D perhaps matching TRBD1 (6 bases). Germline lookup yields CDR1 SGHRS and CDR2 YFSETQ. This CDR3 has 16 amino acids. Trimming cost V 0 bases and J 2 bases, with 14 bases left between them. The CDR3 coding sequence is TGCGCCAGCAGCTTGGCCGCCCTACAGGGTCAAGAGACCCAGTACTTC. Translation: CASSLAALQGQETQYF.

The chain combines TRBV5-1 with TRBJ2-1; D may be TRBD2 (6 bases). Germline CDR1 reads SGHRS; CDR2 reads YFSETQ. V lost 0 bases and J lost 9, with 13 bases in between. The CDR3 runs 14 residues. CDR3 bases: TGCGCCAGCAGCTTGGAACAGACTAGGGGTGAGCAGTTCTTC. This encodes CASSLEQTRGEQFF.

A word on this clonotype: At one end the junction does not follow the germline gene, possibly because of a read error. The CDR3 nucleotides are TGCGCCGGCAGCTTGTACCGGGTCGGCGGACTAGCCAAAAACATTCAGTACTTC. The encoded protein is CAGSLYRVGGLAKNIQYF. This chain connects TRBV5-1 to TRBJ2-4, with D possibly TRBD2 on 5 matching bases. This CDR3 has 18 amino acids. The V gene's germline CDR1 is SGHRS and CDR2 YFSETQ.

V usage is TRBV20-1 and J usage is TRBJ2-4, with 7 bases that match TRBD2. The closer fit of TRBJ2-7 to the DNA end suggests the J call may be wrong. The germline V gene encodes CDR1 DFQATT and CDR2 SNEGSKA (reference sequence). The CDR3 covers 12 residues. Here the CDR3 DNA reads TGCAGTGCAAGACTAGCCACCTACGAGCAGTACTTC. Translation: CSARLATYEQYF.

This clonotype occurred a few times. The chain carries TRBV7-9 and TRBJ2-5; D ambiguous. V was trimmed by 2 bases and J by 1 base, leaving 8 bases between them. From germline, CDR1 is SEHNR and CDR2 FQNEAQ (reference sequence). The CDR3 loop spans 14 amino acids. The chain's CDR3 is CASSLLTSQETQYF. The CDR3 DNA sequence: TGTGCCAGCAGCTTACTAACCAGCCAAGAGACCCAGTACTTC.

The chain has TRBV7-6 and TRBJ1-1; 11 positions agree with TRBD1. The ends lost 1 base at V and 6 bases at J; junction bases unmatched: 10. Germline V gene data show CDR1 as SGHVS and CDR2 as FNYEAQ. This CDR3 is built from 17 residues. DNA for the CDR3: TGTGCCAGCAGCTTAGTCCCATTCGGACAGGGGGCTGCTGAAGCTTTCTTT. Its translation is CASSLVPFGQGAAEAFF. Full variable domain (outside the CDR3, taken from reference TRBV7-6 and TRBJ1-1): GAGVSQSPRYKVTKRGQDVALRCDPISGHVSLYWYRQALGQGPEFLTYFNYEAQQDKSGLPNDRFSAERPEGSISTLTIQRTEQRDSAMYRCASSLVPFGQGAAEAFFGQGTRLTVV.

The V gene is TRBV6-5, the J gene TRBJ1-2; TRBD1 might be the D (6 bases). Germline CDR1 and CDR2: MNHEY and SVGAGI. There are 13 residues in the CDR3. Trimming shortened V by 6 bases and J by 6 bases, and 14 bases separated the two germline ends. In nucleotides, the CDR3 is TGTGCCAGCAGGGTAACAGGGAGCAATGGCTACACCTTC. Protein sequence: CASRVTGSNGYTF.

The chain employs TRBV6-1 and TRBJ2-1; 11 bases fit TRBD1. Germline CDR1 and CDR2: MNHNS and SASEGT. The J segment lost 4 bases and the V segment lost 6 bases, leaving 5 bases of the junction unmatched. The CDR3 runs 15 residues. The CDR3, as DNA: TGTGCCAGCAGAACCGGGACAGGGGGGTACAATGAGCAGTTCTTC. It is translated as CASRTGTGGYNEQFF.

This clonotype was counted a few times. This chain links TRBV4-1 with TRBJ1-2, with 9 nucleotides matching TRBD1. Germline V gene lookup returns CDR1 MGHRA and CDR2 YSYEKL. This CDR3 contains 14 residues. The junction had 5 bases not matched to a gene; V was cut back by 3 bases and J by 6 bases. The CDR3 DNA is TGCGCCAGCAGCCACTACAGGGGGCGGCATGGCTACACCTTC. It encodes CASSHYRGRHGYTF.